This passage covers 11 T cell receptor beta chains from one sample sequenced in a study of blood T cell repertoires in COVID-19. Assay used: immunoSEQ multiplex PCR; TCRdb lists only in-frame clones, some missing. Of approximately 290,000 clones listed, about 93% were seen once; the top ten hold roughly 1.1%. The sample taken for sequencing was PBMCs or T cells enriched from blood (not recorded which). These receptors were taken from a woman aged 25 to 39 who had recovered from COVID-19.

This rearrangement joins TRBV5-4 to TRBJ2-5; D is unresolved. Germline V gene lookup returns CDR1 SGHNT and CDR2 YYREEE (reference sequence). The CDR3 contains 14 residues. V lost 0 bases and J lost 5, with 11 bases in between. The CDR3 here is CASSLGSAGETQYF. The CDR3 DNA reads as TGTGCCAGCAGCTTGGGTAGTGCCGGGGAGACCCAGTACTTC.

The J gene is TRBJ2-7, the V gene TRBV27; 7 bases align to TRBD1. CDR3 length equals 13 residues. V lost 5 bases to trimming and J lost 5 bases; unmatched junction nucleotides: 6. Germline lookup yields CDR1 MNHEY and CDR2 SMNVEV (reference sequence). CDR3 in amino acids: CASSRQGYHEQYF. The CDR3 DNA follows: TGTGCCAGCAGTCGACAGGGCTATCACGAGCAGTACTTC.

CDR3 sequence reads: CASSEAPPSGRFGETQYF. DNA for the CDR3: TGTGCCAGCAGTGAAGCGCCCCCTAGCGGGAGGTTCGGGGAGACCCAGTACTTC. This chain connects TRBV2 to TRBJ2-5; 11 bases are a match to TRBD2. Germline V gives CDR1 SNHLY, CDR2 FYNNEI. J lost 5 bases, V lost 0 bases, and 11 bases had no gene match. The CDR3 contains 18 residues.

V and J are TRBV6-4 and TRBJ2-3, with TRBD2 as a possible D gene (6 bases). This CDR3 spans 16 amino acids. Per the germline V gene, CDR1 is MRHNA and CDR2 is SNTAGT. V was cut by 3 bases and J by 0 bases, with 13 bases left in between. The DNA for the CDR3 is TGTGCCAGCAGTGATCAAGCGGGCTCAAGCACAGATACGCAGTATTTT. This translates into CASSDQAGSSTDTQYF.

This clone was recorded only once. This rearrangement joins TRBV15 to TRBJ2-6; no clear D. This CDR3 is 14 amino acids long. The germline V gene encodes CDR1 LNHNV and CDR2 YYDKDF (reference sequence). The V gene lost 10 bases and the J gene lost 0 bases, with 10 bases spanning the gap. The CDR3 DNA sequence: TGTGCCATTGCAATAGACTCTGGGGCCAACGTCCTGACTTTC. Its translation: CAIAIDSGANVLTF.

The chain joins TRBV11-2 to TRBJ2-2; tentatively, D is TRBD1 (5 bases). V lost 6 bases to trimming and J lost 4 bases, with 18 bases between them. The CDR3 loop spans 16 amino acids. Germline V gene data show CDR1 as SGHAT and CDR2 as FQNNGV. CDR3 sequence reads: CASSRMGQGGTGELFF. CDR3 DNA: TGTGCCAGCAGTCGGATGGGGCAGGGTGGCACCGGGGAGCTGTTTTTT.

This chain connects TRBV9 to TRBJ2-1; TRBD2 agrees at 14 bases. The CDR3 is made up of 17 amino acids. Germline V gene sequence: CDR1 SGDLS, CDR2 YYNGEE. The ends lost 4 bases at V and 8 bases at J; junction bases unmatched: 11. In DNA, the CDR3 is TGTGCCAGCAGCCCTCGACTAGCGGGAGGGCTGCGGGATGAGCAGTTCTTC. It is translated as CASSPRLAGGLRDEQFF.

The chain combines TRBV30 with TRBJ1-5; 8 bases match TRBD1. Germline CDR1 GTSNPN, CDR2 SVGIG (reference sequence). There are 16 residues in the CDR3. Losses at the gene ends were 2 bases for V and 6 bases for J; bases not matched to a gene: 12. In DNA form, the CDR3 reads TGTGCCTGGAGTAGTGGACAGGGAGTCTTAGTTCAGCCCCAGCATTTT. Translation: CAWSSGQGVLVQPQHF.

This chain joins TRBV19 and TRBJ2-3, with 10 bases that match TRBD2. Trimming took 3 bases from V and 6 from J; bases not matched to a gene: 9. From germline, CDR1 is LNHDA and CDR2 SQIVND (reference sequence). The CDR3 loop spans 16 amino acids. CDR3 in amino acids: CASSMVLAGVGDTQYF. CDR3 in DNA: TGTGCCAGTAGTATGGTGCTAGCGGGAGTGGGCGATACGCAGTATTTT.

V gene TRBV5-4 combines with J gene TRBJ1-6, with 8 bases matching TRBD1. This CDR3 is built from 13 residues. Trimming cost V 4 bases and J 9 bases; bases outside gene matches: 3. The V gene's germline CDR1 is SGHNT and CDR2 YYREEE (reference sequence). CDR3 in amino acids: CASSGQGGSPLHF. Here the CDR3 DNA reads TGTGCCAGCAGCGGACAGGGCGGTTCACCCCTCCACTTT.

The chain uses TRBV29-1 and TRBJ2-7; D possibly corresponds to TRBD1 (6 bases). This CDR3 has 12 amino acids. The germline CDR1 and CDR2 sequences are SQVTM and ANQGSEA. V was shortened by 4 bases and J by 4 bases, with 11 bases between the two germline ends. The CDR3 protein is CSVGGTGYEQYF. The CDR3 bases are TGCAGCGTTGGCGGAACAGGGTACGAGCAGTACTTC.